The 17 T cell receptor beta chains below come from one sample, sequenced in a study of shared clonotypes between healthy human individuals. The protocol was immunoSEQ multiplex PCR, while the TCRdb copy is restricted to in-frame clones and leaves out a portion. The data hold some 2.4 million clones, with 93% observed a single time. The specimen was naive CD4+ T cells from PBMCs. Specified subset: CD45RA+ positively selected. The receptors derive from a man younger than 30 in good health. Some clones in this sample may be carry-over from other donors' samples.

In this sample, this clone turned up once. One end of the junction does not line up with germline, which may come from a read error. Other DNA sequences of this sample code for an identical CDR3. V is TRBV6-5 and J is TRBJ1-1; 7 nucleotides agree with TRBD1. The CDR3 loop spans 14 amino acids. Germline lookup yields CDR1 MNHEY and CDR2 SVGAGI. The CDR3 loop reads CASSYDRDRNEAFF. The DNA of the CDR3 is TGTGCTAGCAGTTACGACAGGGACAGAAATGAAGCTTTCTTT.

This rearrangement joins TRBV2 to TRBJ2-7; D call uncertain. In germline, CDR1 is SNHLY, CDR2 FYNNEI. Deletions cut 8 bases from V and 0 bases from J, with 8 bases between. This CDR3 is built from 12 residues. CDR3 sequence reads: CASGLFSYEQYF. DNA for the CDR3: TGTGCCAGCGGGTTGTTCTCCTACGAGCAGTACTTC.

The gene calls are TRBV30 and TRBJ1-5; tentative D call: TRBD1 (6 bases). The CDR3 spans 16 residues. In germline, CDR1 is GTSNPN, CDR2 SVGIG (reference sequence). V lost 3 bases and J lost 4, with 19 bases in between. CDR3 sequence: CAWSTTGRGSNQPQHF. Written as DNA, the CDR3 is TGTGCCTGGAGCACCACGGGGAGGGGGTCGAATCAGCCCCAGCATTTT. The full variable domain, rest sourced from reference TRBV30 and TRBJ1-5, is SQTIHQWPATLVQPVGSPLSLECTVEGTSNPNLYWYRQAAGRGLQLLFYSVGIGQISSEVPQNLSASRPQDRQFILSSKKLLLSDSGFYLCAWSTTGRGSNQPQHFGDGTRLSIL.

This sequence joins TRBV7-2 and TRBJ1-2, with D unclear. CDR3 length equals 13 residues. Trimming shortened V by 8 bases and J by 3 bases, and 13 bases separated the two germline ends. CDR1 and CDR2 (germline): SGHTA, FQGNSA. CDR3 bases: TGTGCCAGCGCAATTGGCCGGGACTATGGCTACACCTTC. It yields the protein CASAIGRDYGYTF.

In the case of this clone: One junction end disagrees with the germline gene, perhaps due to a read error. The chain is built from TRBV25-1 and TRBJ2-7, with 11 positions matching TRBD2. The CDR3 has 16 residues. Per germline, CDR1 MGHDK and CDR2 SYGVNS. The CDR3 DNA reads TGTGCCAGCAGTGGGGGACTAGCGGCGTATCTGGACGAGCGGTACTTC. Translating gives CASSGGLAAYLDERYF.

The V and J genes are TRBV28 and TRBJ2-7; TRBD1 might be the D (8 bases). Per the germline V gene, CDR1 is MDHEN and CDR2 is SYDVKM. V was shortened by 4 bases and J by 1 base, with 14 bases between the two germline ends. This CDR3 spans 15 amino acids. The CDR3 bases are TGTGCCAGCAGTTCACACAGGGGGGGATCCTACGAGCAGTACTTC. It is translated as CASSSHRGGSYEQYF.

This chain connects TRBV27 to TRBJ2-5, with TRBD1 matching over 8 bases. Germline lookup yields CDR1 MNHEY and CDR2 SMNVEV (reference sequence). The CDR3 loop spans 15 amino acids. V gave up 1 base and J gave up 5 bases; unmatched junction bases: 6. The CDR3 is CASSLLGRGLETQYF. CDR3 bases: TGTGCCAGCAGTTTATTAGGCAGGGGGCTTGAGACCCAGTACTTC.

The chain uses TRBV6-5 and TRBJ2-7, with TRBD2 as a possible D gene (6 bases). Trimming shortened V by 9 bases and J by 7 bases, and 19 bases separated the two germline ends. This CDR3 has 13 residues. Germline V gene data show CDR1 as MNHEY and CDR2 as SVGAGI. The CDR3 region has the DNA TGTGCCAGTAGACAAGGCGGGATGGGGGAGCAGTACTTC. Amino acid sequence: CASRQGGMGEQYF.

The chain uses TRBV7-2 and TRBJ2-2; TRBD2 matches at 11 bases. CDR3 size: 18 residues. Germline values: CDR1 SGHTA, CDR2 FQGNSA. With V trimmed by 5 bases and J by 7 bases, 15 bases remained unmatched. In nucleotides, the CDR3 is TGTGCCAGCAGCCGCTATAGCGGGAGGGCCGGTACAGGCGGGGAGCTGTTTTTT. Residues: CASSRYSGRAGTGGELFF.

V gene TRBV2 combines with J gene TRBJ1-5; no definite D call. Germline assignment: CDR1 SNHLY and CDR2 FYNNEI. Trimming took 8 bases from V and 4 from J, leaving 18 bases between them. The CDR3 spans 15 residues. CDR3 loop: CASGEGPLRNQPQHF. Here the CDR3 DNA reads TGTGCCAGCGGGGAAGGACCTCTGCGGAATCAGCCCCAGCATTTT.

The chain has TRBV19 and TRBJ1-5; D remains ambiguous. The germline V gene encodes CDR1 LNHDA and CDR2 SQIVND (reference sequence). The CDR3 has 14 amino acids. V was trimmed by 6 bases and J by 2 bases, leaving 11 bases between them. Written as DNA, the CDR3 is TGTGCCAGTAGGGTCAATATTGGCAATCAGCCCCAGCATTTT. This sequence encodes CASRVNIGNQPQHF.

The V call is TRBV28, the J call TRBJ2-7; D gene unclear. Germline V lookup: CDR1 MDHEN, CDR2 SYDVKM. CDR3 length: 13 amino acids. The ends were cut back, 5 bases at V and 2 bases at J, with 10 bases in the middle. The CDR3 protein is CASSPVSPYEQYF. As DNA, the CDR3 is TGTGCCAGCAGTCCAGTGTCACCCTACGAGCAGTACTTC. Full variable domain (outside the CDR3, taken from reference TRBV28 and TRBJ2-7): DVKVTQSSRYLVKRTGEKVFLECVQDMDHENMFWYRQDPGLGLRLIYFSYDVKMKEKGDIPEGYSVSREKKERFSLILESASTNQTSMYLCASSPVSPYEQYFGPGTRLTVT.

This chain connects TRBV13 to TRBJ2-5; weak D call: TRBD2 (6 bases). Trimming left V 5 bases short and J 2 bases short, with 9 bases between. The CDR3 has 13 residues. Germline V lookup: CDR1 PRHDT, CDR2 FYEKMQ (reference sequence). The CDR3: CASSPRGQETQYF. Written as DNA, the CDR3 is TGTGCCAGCAGCCCTCGGGGGCAAGAGACCCAGTACTTC.

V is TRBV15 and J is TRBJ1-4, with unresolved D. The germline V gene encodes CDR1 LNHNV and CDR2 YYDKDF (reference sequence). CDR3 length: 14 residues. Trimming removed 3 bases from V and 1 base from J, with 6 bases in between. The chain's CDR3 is CATSRRQTNEKLFF. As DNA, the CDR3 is TGTGCCACCAGCAGGAGGCAAACTAATGAAAAACTGTTTTTT.

In DNA form, the CDR3 reads TGTGCCAGCAGTGAAAACAGGGGGAACTATGGCTACACCTTC. Its translation: CASSENRGNYGYTF. The chain recombines TRBV6-1 with TRBJ1-2, with 8 nucleotides matching TRBD1. This CDR3 comprises 14 residues. The trim removed 2 bases at V and 2 bases at J, leaving 1 base unmatched. Germline V gene lookup returns CDR1 MNHNS and CDR2 SASEGT.

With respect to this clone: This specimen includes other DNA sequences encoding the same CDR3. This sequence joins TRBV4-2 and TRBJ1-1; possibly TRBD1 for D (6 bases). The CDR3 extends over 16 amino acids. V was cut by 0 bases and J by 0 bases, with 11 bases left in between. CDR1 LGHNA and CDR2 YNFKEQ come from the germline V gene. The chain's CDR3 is CASSQDDRGLNTEAFF. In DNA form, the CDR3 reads TGTGCCAGCAGCCAAGATGATCGGGGGCTGAACACTGAAGCTTTCTTT.

The CDR3 is CASSQEPGPYEQYF. Here the CDR3 DNA reads TGTGCCAGCAGCCAAGAGCCCGGTCCCTACGAGCAGTACTTC. The gene calls are TRBV11-2 and TRBJ2-7; D call uncertain. Trimming removed 5 bases at V and 2 bases at J, with 13 bases between. Germline CDR1 reads SGHAT; CDR2 reads FQNNGV. This CDR3 spans 14 amino acids.